The 9 T cell receptor beta chains below were found in one sample sequenced in a study of cytomegalovirus exposure and HLA in healthy donors. The PCR was carried out with 60 Vbeta primers and 13 Jbeta primers. Sequencing used immunoSEQ multiplex PCR; TCRdb keeps in-frame clones, though not all of them. The table lists approximately 120,000 clones, about 81% of them singletons. The specimen sequenced was PBMCs. All receptors derive from a woman aged 25 to 39 in good health and CMV-seronegative.

This clone is a singleton in its sample. This chain uses TRBV13 with TRBJ2-2, with TRBD2 matching over 8 bases. V dropped 4 bases and J dropped 4; count of bases not matched to a gene: 2. The CDR3 is 14 residues long. From germline, CDR1 is PRHDT and CDR2 FYEKMQ (reference sequence). CDR3 sequence: CASSSTSGTGELFF. The CDR3 nucleotides are TGTGCCAGCAGCTCAACTAGCGGCACCGGGGAGCTGTTTTTT.

This chain connects TRBV30 to TRBJ1-1, with no clear D. The germline V gene has CDR1 GTSNPN and CDR2 SVGIG (reference sequence). CDR3 length: 14 residues. V lost 0 bases, J lost 5 bases, and 13 bases lay in between. The CDR3 coding sequence is TGTGCCTGGAGTGTTGCGTCGTATCTAACTGAAGCTTTCTTT. Its translation is CAWSVASYLTEAFF.

The gene calls are TRBV29-1 and TRBJ2-1, with D maybe TRBD2 (5 bases). The CDR3 runs to 16 residues. Trimming took off 5 bases at V and 4 bases at J, with 21 bases between the two ends. Germline values: CDR1 SQVTM, CDR2 ANQGSEA. CDR3 in DNA: TGCAGCGTTCCCAACGCCACTAGGAGGCCATACAATGAGCAGTTCTTC. It specifies CSVPNATRRPYNEQFF.

Only one count was recorded for this clone. The chain employs TRBV19 and TRBJ1-6; TRBD1 might be the D (5 bases). The germline V gene encodes CDR1 LNHDA and CDR2 SQIVND (reference sequence). Trimming left V 7 bases short and J 9 bases short, with 16 bases between. The CDR3 extends over 14 amino acids. The CDR3 sequence is CASTQFWGVSPLHF. Written as DNA, the CDR3 is TGTGCCAGTACTCAATTTTGGGGGGTTTCACCCCTCCACTTT.

V gene TRBV4-1 combines with J gene TRBJ1-1; possibly TRBD1 for D (6 bases). The CDR3 has 15 residues. V was trimmed by 3 bases and J by 0 bases, leaving 11 bases between them. The germline V gene has CDR1 MGHRA and CDR2 YSYEKL. This chain's CDR3 is CASSHKQGMNTEAFF. The CDR3 DNA reads as TGCGCCAGCAGCCACAAACAGGGAATGAACACTGAAGCTTTCTTT.

This chain connects TRBV6-5 to TRBJ2-7; tentatively, D is TRBD1 (5 bases). Germline CDR1 is MNHEY and CDR2 is SVGAGI. CDR3 length: 14 amino acids. The germline V and J ends were trimmed by 2 bases and 2 bases, with 10 bases remaining between them. CDR3 DNA: TGTGCCAGCAGTTACAGGGGATTTCCCTACGAGCAGTACTTC. Translating it yields CASSYRGFPYEQYF.

The chain is built from TRBV10-3 and TRBJ1-1, with D possibly TRBD1 on 5 matching bases. The germline gives CDR1 ENHRY, CDR2 SYGVKD. Trimming pared 2 bases from V and 12 bases from J, leaving 16 bases between. This CDR3 region has 13 residues. Here the CDR3 DNA reads TGTGCCATCAGTGAGCAGGGAGGGGACGGAACTTTCTTT. Protein product: CAISEQGGDGTFF.

The chain is built from TRBV30 and TRBJ2-7; D possibly corresponds to TRBD1 (5 bases). Germline CDR1 GTSNPN, CDR2 SVGIG (reference sequence). V dropped 1 base and J dropped 3 bases, with 13 bases sitting between them. The CDR3 runs to 14 residues. The DNA of the CDR3 is TGTGCCTGGAGTGGGGTAACAGGAATCTACGAGCAGTACTTC. It translates to CAWSGVTGIYEQYF.

The chain uses TRBV27 and TRBJ1-5; D possibly corresponds to TRBD1 (5 bases). Trimming left V 6 bases short and J 4 bases short, with 13 bases between. In germline, CDR1 is MNHEY, CDR2 SMNVEV (reference sequence). The CDR3 consists of 14 residues. The CDR3 nucleotides are TGTGCCAGCAGAACAAGACAGTTAAATCAGCCCCAGCATTTT. Translation gives CASRTRQLNQPQHF.